The 27 T cell receptor beta chains presented below share a single source sample, sequenced in a study of T cells after yellow fever vaccination (dated by TCRdb to about 2019). The treatment or condition label, read with the paper, signifies: live attenuated yellow fever vaccine strain. Library method: 5' RACE. TCRdb shows the sequencer as Illumina NovaSeq 6000. TCRdb reworked the public reads: Q25 trimming with fastp, MiXCR clone assembly, productive beta chains retained. Each CDR3 protein gets just one entry, which takes the most common genes and DNA from the rows behind it. The sample yields a few hundred thousand distinct CDR3 sequences; under 15% were counted once. The ten biggest clones cover approximately 3.3% of the sample. This specimen consisted of CD4+ T cells sorted from PBMCs, obtained 15 days after the yellow fever booster vaccination. The source is a man younger than 35 who received the YFV17D yellow fever vaccine.

The chain joins TRBV4-3 to TRBJ1-5, with D perhaps matching TRBD1 (5 bases). Per germline, CDR1 LGHNA and CDR2 YSLEER. V dropped 3 bases and J dropped 5 bases, with 14 bases sitting between them. The CDR3 sequence is 15 residues long. CDR3 nucleotides: TGCGCCAGCAGCCAGATCAGGGTTCGAGATCAGCCCCAGCATTTT. Encoded protein: CASSQIRVRDQPQHF.

This chain links TRBV4-2 with TRBJ1-1; D gene unclear. Trimming pared 0 bases from V and 6 bases from J, leaving 11 bases between. Germline CDR1 LGHNA, CDR2 YNFKEQ. The CDR3 sequence is 14 residues long. Here the CDR3 reads CASSQDQFSAEAFF. The CDR3 DNA sequence: TGTGCCAGCAGCCAAGACCAGTTCTCCGCTGAAGCTTTCTTT.

V is TRBV20-1 and J is TRBJ2-7; D ambiguous. The CDR3 is made up of 11 amino acids. Germline CDR1 and CDR2: DFQATT and SNEGSKA (reference sequence). V lost 1 base, J lost 2 bases, and 3 bases lay in between. The CDR3 sequence: CSARAAYEQYF. For the CDR3, the DNA is TGCAGTGCTAGAGCTGCCTACGAGCAGTACTTC.

This clonotype has more than one count but fewer than ten. CDR3 region: CASSQVDRAETEAFF. The CDR3 nucleotides read TGCGCCAGCAGCCAAGTGGACAGGGCGGAAACTGAAGCTTTCTTT. The chain has TRBV4-1 and TRBJ1-1, with 8 positions matching TRBD1. There are 15 residues in the CDR3. The J segment lost 5 bases and the V segment lost 1 base, leaving 6 bases of the junction unmatched. Germline CDR1 reads MGHRA; CDR2 reads YSYEKL.

The V call is TRBV6-2 or TRBV6-3, the J call TRBJ2-7; a possible D gene is TRBD2 (6 bases). This CDR3 has 13 amino acids. With 3 bases removed from V and 7 bases from J, the gap between germline ends came to 13 bases. Germline V gene sequence: CDR1 MNHEY, CDR2 SVGEGT. CDR3 region: CASSYGVAGEQYV. For the CDR3, the DNA is TGTGCCAGCAGTTATGGGGTCGCGGGGGAGCAGTACGTC.

This clonotype was detected a few times. The gene calls are TRBV4-1 and TRBJ2-1; D unclear. The ends were cut back, 1 base at V and 4 bases at J, with 14 bases in the middle. The germline V gene encodes CDR1 MGHRA and CDR2 YSYEKL. The CDR3 is 16 residues long. Here the CDR3 reads CASSQGRAWGYNEQFF. Here the CDR3 DNA reads TGCGCCAGCAGCCAAGGACGGGCTTGGGGATACAATGAGCAGTTCTTC.

CDR3 nucleotides: TGCGCCAGCAGGTACGCAGGGGCGTACGAGCAGTACTTC. This encodes CASRYAGAYEQYF. V and J are TRBV10-1 and TRBJ2-7; a weak D match, TRBD1 (6 bases). The V end lost 6 bases, the J end lost 4 bases, and 13 bases lay between the germline ends. The CDR3 runs to 13 residues. Germline V CDR1 and CDR2: WNHNN, SYGVQD (reference sequence).

This clonotype was seen a handful of times. The gene calls are TRBV5-1 and TRBJ1-1; the match to TRBD1 covers 7 bases. CDR1 and CDR2 (germline): SGHRS, YFSETQ. Germline trimming cut 2 bases from V and 4 bases from J; bases unmatched to any gene: 5. The CDR3 spans 14 residues. Here the CDR3 reads CASSFDRVGTEAFF. As DNA, the CDR3 is TGCGCCAGCAGCTTTGACAGGGTCGGCACTGAAGCTTTCTTT.

The CDR3 loop is CASSFGAYEAFF. The CDR3 nucleotides are TGTGCCAGCAGTTTCGGCGCGTATGAAGCTTTCTTT. This chain uses TRBV12-3 or TRBV12-4 with TRBJ1-1; D remains unclear. The CDR3 has 12 residues. The V and J ends lost 3 bases and 7 bases respectively, with 9 bases between them.

This chain connects TRBV4-1 to TRBJ1-1; D remains unclear. CDR1 and CDR2 from the germline V gene are MGHRA and YSYEKL. V was clipped by 1 base and J by 0 bases, with 12 bases between them. The CDR3 loop spans 16 amino acids. CDR3 in amino acids: CASSQGGATLNTEAFF. CDR3 nucleotides: TGCGCCAGCAGCCAAGGAGGAGCCACCTTGAACACTGAAGCTTTCTTT.

This chain joins TRBV5-1 and TRBJ1-3; weak D call: TRBD1 (5 bases). This CDR3 region has 14 residues. Trimming pared 3 bases from V and 7 bases from J, leaving 14 bases between. CDR1 and CDR2 from the germline V gene are SGHRS and YFSETQ. This CDR3 is CASSSPGPGNTIYF. CDR3 sequence (DNA): TGCGCCAGCAGCTCCCCGGGGCCCGGGAACACCATATATTTT.

In this sample, this clonotype turned up a few times. The rearrangement links TRBV6-5 to TRBJ2-1; 9 bases line up with TRBD1. This CDR3 has 16 amino acids. Germline CDR1 reads MNHEY; CDR2 reads SVGAGI. V shed 5 bases, J shed 5 bases, and the junction held 10 bases outside the gene matches. This CDR3 reads CASSPRLWDRDNEQFF. The CDR3 DNA follows: TGTGCCAGCAGTCCCCGCCTCTGGGACAGGGACAATGAGCAGTTCTTC.

This clonotype was found a few times. The chain combines TRBV6-5 with TRBJ1-1; D unclear. The CDR3 spans 12 residues. The ends were cut back, 0 bases at V and 6 bases at J, with 5 bases in the middle. Germline V gene data show CDR1 as MNHEY and CDR2 as SVGAGI. CDR3 in DNA: TGTGCCAGCAGTTACTCGAGCGCTGAAGCTTTCTTT. Amino acid sequence: CASSYSSAEAFF.

This chain uses TRBV3-1 with TRBJ2-3, with TRBD2 matching 9 bases. The germline V gene has CDR1 LGHDT and CDR2 YNNKEL (reference sequence). Germline trimming cut 0 bases from V and 4 bases from J; bases unmatched to any gene: 5. The CDR3 length is 16 residues. DNA of the CDR3: TGTGCCAGCAGCCAAGAGGGGAGCGGGGGGCCAGATACGCAGTATTTT. As protein: CASSQEGSGGPDTQYF.

Only a few counts were recorded for this clonotype. The V call is TRBV2, the J call TRBJ2-1; D perhaps matches TRBD1 (6 bases). V was trimmed by 2 bases and J by 15 bases, leaving 14 bases between them. Germline lookup yields CDR1 SNHLY and CDR2 FYNNEI. The CDR3 is 12 amino acids. The CDR3 DNA reads as TGTGCCAGCAGTGAATTCGCTCCCAGGGGGTTCTTC. Translated, it gives CASSEFAPRGFF.

This clonotype was observed a few times. The rearrangement joins TRBV7-2 to TRBJ2-5; tentative D call: TRBD1 (6 bases). The CDR3 runs to 13 residues. Trimming left V 5 bases short and J 2 bases short, with 9 bases between. The V gene's germline CDR1 is SGHTA and CDR2 FQGNSA. Here the CDR3 DNA reads TGTGCCAGCAGCCGACAGGTACAAGAGACCCAGTACTTC. Its translation: CASSRQVQETQYF.

This clonotype was recorded at least ten times. V is TRBV4-3 and J is TRBJ2-5, with no clear D. This CDR3 comprises 16 residues. V gave up 1 base and J gave up 4 bases, with 16 bases separating them. CDR1 is LGHNA and CDR2 is YSLEER in the germline V gene. The CDR3 is CASSQGAFRNRETQYF. The CDR3 nucleotides are TGCGCCAGCAGCCAAGGGGCGTTCAGGAACCGAGAGACCCAGTACTTC.

The chain recombines TRBV12-3 or TRBV12-4 with TRBJ1-6, with D unclear. This CDR3 contains 14 residues. V lost 3 bases to trimming and J lost 9 bases, with 12 bases between them. In DNA, the CDR3 is TGTGCCAGCAGTTTTGGACGGTCGGTTTCACCCCTCCACTTT. Translation gives CASSFGRSVSPLHF.

J is TRBJ2-5 and V is TRBV12-3 or TRBV12-4; TRBD1 matches 7 bases. The CDR3 covers 14 residues. Trimming at V came to 6 bases and at J to 1 base, leaving 5 bases not matched to a gene. The CDR3 DNA reads as TGTGCCAGCAGACCGGGACAGCCCCAAGAGACCCAGTACTTC. This translates into CASRPGQPQETQYF.

This clonotype was counted only a few times. The rearrangement uses TRBV18 and TRBJ2-3; 7 bases fit TRBD2. The ends lost 1 base at V and 2 bases at J; junction bases unmatched: 6. The CDR3 covers 16 residues. CDR1 KGHSH and CDR2 LQKENI come from the germline V gene. This chain's CDR3 is CASSPLGLGPTDTQYF. The CDR3 DNA follows: TGTGCCAGCTCACCACTAGGACTAGGCCCCACAGATACGCAGTATTTT.

The chain is built from TRBV20-1 and TRBJ2-1; D remains unclear. Germline-derived CDR1 and CDR2 are DFQATT and SNEGSKA (reference sequence). V was pared by 3 bases and J by 0 bases, with 12 bases between. This CDR3 region has 15 residues. The CDR3 here is CSASDPANSYNEQFF. The CDR3 DNA reads TGCAGTGCTAGCGACCCCGCTAACTCCTACAATGAGCAGTTCTTC.

The chain carries TRBV5-1 and TRBJ2-1; the match to TRBD2 covers 9 bases. After removal of 4 bases from V and 0 bases from J, the junction contained 8 bases not matched to a gene. This CDR3 comprises 17 residues. Germline loops: CDR1 SGHRS, CDR2 YFSETQ. The CDR3 DNA reads TGCGCCAGCAGCCCCGGACTAGCGAGGAGCTCCTACAATGAGCAGTTCTTC. It encodes CASSPGLARSSYNEQFF.

The table lists this clonotype with a few counts. The chain carries TRBV5-1 and TRBJ1-2; D not resolved. Germline V gene data show CDR1 as SGHRS and CDR2 as YFSETQ. The CDR3 length is 12 residues. Trimming took 3 bases from V and 2 from J, leaving 5 bases between them. CDR3 coding DNA: TGCGCCAGCAGCTCCAGAAACTATGGCTACACCTTC. It translates to CASSSRNYGYTF. Based on the CDR3 plus reference TRBV5-1 and TRBJ1-2, the full variable domain is KAGVTQTPRYLIKTRGQQVTLSCSPISGHRSVSWYQQTPGQGLQFLFEYFSETQRNKGNFPGRFSGRQFSNSRSEMNVSTLELGDSALYLCASSSRNYGYTFGSGTRLTVV.

In its sample, this clonotype was seen a few times. This sequence joins TRBV4-1 and TRBJ1-6, with TRBD1 matching over 7 bases. Per germline, CDR1 MGHRA and CDR2 YSYEKL. CDR3 length equals 19 residues. V shed 4 bases and J 0 bases; nucleotides not matched to a gene: 12. The CDR3 loop reads CASSRHIQGGSSYNSPLHF. The CDR3 nucleotides read TGCGCCAGCAGCCGACACATCCAGGGGGGAAGCTCCTATAATTCACCCCTCCACTTT.

The chain couples TRBV20-1 to TRBJ1-1; TRBD1 is a possible D gene (6 bases). Germline V lookup: CDR1 DFQATT, CDR2 SNEGSKA (reference sequence). There are 12 residues in the CDR3. V was clipped by 6 bases and J by 4 bases, with 12 bases between them. In nucleotides, the CDR3 is TGCAGTGCAGGGGCCAGGGGCACTGAAGCTTTCTTT. Translated: CSAGARGTEAFF.

This chain links TRBV12-3 or TRBV12-4 with TRBJ2-1; 9 bases map to TRBD1. J gave up 4 bases and V 5 bases, and 6 bases lay outside the gene matches. CDR3 length: 15 residues. In DNA form, the CDR3 reads TGTGCCAGCAGTCGGACAGGGGCCCCTTACAATGAGCAGTTCTTC. It is translated as CASSRTGAPYNEQFF.

This clonotype occurred many times. This chain connects TRBV12-3 or TRBV12-4 to TRBJ2-7; D is possibly TRBD1 or TRBD2 (6 bases each). The V end was cut by 5 bases, the J end by 6 bases, with 20 bases between. This CDR3 comprises 15 residues. The CDR3 region has the DNA TGTGCCAGCAGTCGGAGAGGGGGGAATTCAGGCGAGCAGTACTTC. Its protein is CASSRRGGNSGEQYF.